This is a list of T cell receptor beta chains from one sample in a study of blood T cells in healthy people across ages. Each CDR3 protein is one row after TCRdb ran MiXCR on the 5' RACE reads. The sample includes 1,500,000 or so distinct CDR3 sequences, 40% to 45% seen only once; the top ten take about 4.1%. Sequencing input: blood. These receptor sequences come from a woman younger than 35 in good health. The CDR3 runs from the conserved cysteine through the conserved F or W. D genes are given only for firm matches. Some rows have no size entry. The others give once, few or many, or a class for an expanded clone.

V: TRBV7-2
length: 14
J: TRBJ2-7
size: -
D: TRBD2
CDR3: CASSARTSGGGEYF
DNA: TGTGCCAGCAGCGCCCGGACTAGCGGAGGGGGAGAGTACTTC

V: TRBV9
length: 14
J: TRBJ2-7
size: few
D: -
CDR3: CASSQTFSYNEQYF
DNA: TGTGCCAGCAGCCAGACATTCTCCTACAATGAGCAGTACTTC

V: TRBV3-1
length: 15
J: TRBJ2-2
size: -
D: -
CDR3: CASSQAMRNTGELFF
DNA: TGTGCCAGCAGCCAAGCAATGCGGAACACCGGGGAGCTGTTTTTT

V: TRBV27
length: 15
J: TRBJ1-1
size: -
D: -
CDR3: CASSWSGGPNTEAFF
DNA: TGTGCCAGCAGTTGGTCGGGGGGACCGAACACTGAAGCTTTCTTT

V: TRBV20-1
length: 16
J: TRBJ2-7
size: -
D: -
CDR3: CSARDLDSLVNYEQYF
DNA: TGCAGTGCTAGAGATCTAGATTCGTTAGTGAACTACGAGCAGTACTTC

V: TRBV10-3
length: 16
J: TRBJ2-3
size: -
D: TRBD2
CDR3: CAISESSSGGRRPQYF
DNA: TGTGCCATCAGTGAGTCAAGTAGCGGGGGGCGTCGTCCGCAGTATTTT

V: TRBV7-2
length: 13
J: TRBJ1-4
size: -
D: -
CDR3: CAGSLGVNEKLFF
DNA: TGTGCCGGCAGCTTAGGGGTTAATGAAAAACTGTTTTTT

V: TRBV10-3
length: 13
J: TRBJ2-3
size: few
D: TRBD2
CDR3: CAIDSGVTDTQYF
DNA: TGTGCCATCGACAGCGGGGTCACAGATACGCAGTATTTT

V: TRBV29-1
length: 13
J: TRBJ2-3
size: few
D: -
CDR3: CSVDTRLTDTQYF
DNA: TGCAGCGTTGACACTAGACTCACAGATACGCAGTATTTT

V: TRBV7-9
length: 14
J: TRBJ2-5
size: -
D: -
CDR3: CASSLLGLVETQYF
DNA: TGTGCCAGCAGCTTATTAGGATTAGTGGAGACCCAGTACTTC

V: TRBV20-1
length: 13
J: TRBJ2-7
size: -
D: TRBD2
CDR3: CSAALAGRRTQYF
DNA: TGCAGTGCTGCACTAGCGGGGCGGCGAACCCAGTACTTC

V: TRBV12-3/TRBV12-4
length: 15
J: TRBJ2-1
size: few
D: TRBD2
CDR3: CASSLLAGGLIEQFF
DNA: TGTGCCAGCAGTTTGTTAGCGGGGGGGCTTATTGAGCAGTTCTTC